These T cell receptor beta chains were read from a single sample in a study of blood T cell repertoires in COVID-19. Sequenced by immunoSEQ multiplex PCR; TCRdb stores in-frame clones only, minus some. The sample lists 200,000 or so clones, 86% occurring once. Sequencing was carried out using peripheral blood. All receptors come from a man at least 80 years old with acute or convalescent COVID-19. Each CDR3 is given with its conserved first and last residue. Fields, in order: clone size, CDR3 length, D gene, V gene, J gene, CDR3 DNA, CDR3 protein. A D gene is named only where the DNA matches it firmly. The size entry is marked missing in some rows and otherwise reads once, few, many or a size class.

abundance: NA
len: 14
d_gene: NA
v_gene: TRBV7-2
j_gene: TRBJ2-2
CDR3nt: TGTGCCAGCAGCTTAGCTCGGCGGTCCGGGGAGCTGTTTTTT
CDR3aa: CASSLARRSGELFF

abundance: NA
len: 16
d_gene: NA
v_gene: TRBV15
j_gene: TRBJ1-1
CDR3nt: TGTGCCACCAGCAGAGACCTGGGGGGATGGGACACTGAAGCTTTCTTT
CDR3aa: CATSRDLGGWDTEAFF

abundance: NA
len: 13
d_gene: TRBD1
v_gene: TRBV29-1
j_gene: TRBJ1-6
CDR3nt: TGCAGCGTGGGACAGGATCTTAATTCACCCCTCCACTTT
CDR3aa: CSVGQDLNSPLHF

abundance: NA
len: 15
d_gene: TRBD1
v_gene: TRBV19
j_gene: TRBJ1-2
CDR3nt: TGTGCCAGTAGTACTCAAGGACAGGGTGTAGATGGCTACACCTTC
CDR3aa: CASSTQGQGVDGYTF

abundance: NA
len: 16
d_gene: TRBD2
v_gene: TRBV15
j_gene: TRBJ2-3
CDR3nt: TGTGCCACCAGCAGAGGTCTAGCGGGAAGAACAGATACGCAGTATTTT
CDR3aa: CATSRGLAGRTDTQYF

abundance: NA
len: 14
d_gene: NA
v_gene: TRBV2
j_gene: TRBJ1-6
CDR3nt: TGTGCCAGCAGCGGACAGATTTTTAATTCACCCCTCCACTTT
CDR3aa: CASSGQIFNSPLHF

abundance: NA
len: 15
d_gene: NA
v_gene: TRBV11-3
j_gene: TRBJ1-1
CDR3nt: TGTGCCAGCAGAGGGGGAGGGGGGCTTAACACTGAAGCTTTCTTT
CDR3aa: CASRGGGGLNTEAFF

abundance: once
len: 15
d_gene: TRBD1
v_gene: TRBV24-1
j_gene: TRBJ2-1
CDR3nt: TGTGCCACCAGTGATGCACGGGACAGACGCAATGAGCAGTTCTTC
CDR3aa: CATSDARDRRNEQFF

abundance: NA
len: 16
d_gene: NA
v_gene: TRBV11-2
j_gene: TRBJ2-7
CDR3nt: TGTGCCAGCAGCCCCCAAGGGGCATCTGGAGAGGCTGAGCAGTACTTC
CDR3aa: CASSPQGASGEAEQYF

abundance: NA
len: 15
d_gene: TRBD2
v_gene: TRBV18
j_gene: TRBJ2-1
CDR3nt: TGTGCCAGCTCACGGGCGGGAGGCCCCTACAATGAGCAGTTCTTC
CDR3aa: CASSRAGGPYNEQFF

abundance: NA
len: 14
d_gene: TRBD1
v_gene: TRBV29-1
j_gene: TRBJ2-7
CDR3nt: TGCAGCGTTGAACCGGGACAGGGGGCGGAGGAGCAGTACTTC
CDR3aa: CSVEPGQGAEEQYF

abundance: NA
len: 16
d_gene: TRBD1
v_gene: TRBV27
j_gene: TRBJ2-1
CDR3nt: TGTGCCAGCAGCCCTACGGGCAGGGGGACGAACAATGAGCAGTTCTTC
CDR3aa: CASSPTGRGTNNEQFF

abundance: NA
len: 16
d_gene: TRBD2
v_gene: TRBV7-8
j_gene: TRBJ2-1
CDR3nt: TGTGCCAGCAGCTTTAAGATAGCGGGAGGTACCAATGAGCAGTTCTTC
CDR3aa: CASSFKIAGGTNEQFF

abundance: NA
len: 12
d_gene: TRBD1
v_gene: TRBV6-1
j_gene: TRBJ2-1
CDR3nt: TGTGCCAGCAGTGACCGACAGGGTGTGCAGTTCTTC
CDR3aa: CASSDRQGVQFF

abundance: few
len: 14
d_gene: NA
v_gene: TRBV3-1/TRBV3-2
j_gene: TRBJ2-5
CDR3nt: TGTGCCAGCAGCCTGACTAGTGGGGGTGAGACCCAGTACTTC
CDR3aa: CASSLTSGGETQYF

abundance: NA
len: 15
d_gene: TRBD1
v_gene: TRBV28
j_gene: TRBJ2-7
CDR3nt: TGTGCCAGCAGGCCCCCGACAGGGGCCTACTACGAGCAGTACTTC
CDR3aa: CASRPPTGAYYEQYF

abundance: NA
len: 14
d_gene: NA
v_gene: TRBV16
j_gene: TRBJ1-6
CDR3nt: TGTGCCAGCAGCCAGGGGGCGGTTGGTTCACCCCTCCACTTT
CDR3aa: CASSQGAVGSPLHF

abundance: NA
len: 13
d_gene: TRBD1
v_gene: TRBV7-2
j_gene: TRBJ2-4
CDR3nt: TGTGCCAGCAGCTTATCAGGGGGAAACATTCAGTACTTC
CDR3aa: CASSLSGGNIQYF

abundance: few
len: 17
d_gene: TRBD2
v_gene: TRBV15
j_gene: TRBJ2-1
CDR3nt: TGTGCCACCAGCAGGGAACTGGGTCTAGCGGGCTACAATGAGCAGTTCTTC
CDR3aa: CATSRELGLAGYNEQFF

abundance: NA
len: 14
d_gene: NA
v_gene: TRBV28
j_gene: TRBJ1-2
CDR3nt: TGTGCCAGCAGTTTCGGGGGTGCGGACTATGGCTACACCTTC
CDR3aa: CASSFGGADYGYTF